One sample yielded the 16 T cell receptor beta chains listed below, sequenced in a study of shared clonotypes between healthy human individuals. Measured with immunoSEQ multiplex PCR; TCRdb has only the in-frame clones, and not every one. The repertoire consists of about 2.4 million clones, with under 95% occurring once and the leading ten covering about 0.39%. The sequencing sample was made of naive CD4+ T cells from PBMCs. Subset noted: CD45RA+ positively selected. All receptors come from a man aged 18 to 29 in good health. Some clones in this sample may be carry-over from other donors' samples.

This sequence joins TRBV30 and TRBJ1-4; D not resolved. Germline V gene data show CDR1 as GTSNPN and CDR2 as SVGIG (reference sequence). Trimming stripped 1 base from V and 5 bases from J, with 8 bases between. The CDR3 runs to 13 residues. The chain's CDR3 is CAWSGLENEKLFF. In nucleotides, the CDR3 is TGTGCCTGGAGTGGTTTGGAAAATGAAAAACTGTTTTTT.

This chain connects TRBV6-1 to TRBJ2-1; no clear D. Trimming stripped 5 bases from V and 8 bases from J, with 16 bases between. Germline V gene data show CDR1 as MNHNS and CDR2 as SASEGT. CDR3 length equals 14 residues. CDR3 amino acids: CASSKISSRDEQFF. The DNA of the CDR3 is TGTGCCAGCAGTAAGATTAGTAGTCGGGATGAGCAGTTCTTC.

This clone showed up just once. The chain links TRBV2 to TRBJ2-1; D not certain. The CDR3 is 13 amino acids. V was pared by 5 bases and J by 4 bases, with 9 bases between. In germline, CDR1 is SNHLY, CDR2 FYNNEI. DNA of the CDR3: TGTGCCAGCAGTTGGGAAAAGTACAATGAGCAGTTCTTC. Translating it yields CASSWEKYNEQFF.

V is TRBV9 and J is TRBJ2-3, with D uncertain. Germline V gene data show CDR1 as SGDLS and CDR2 as YYNGEE. This CDR3 spans 17 amino acids. Trimming took 3 bases from V and 0 from J, leaving 17 bases between them. CDR3 amino acids: CASSERGVFGSTDTQYF. CDR3 DNA: TGTGCCAGCAGCGAGAGAGGAGTCTTTGGCAGCACAGATACGCAGTATTTT.

In regard to this clone: The junction and the germline gene differ at one end; a read error may be behind it. This chain uses TRBV5-1 with TRBJ2-1; D call uncertain. This CDR3 comprises 15 residues. In germline, CDR1 is SGHRS, CDR2 YFSETQ. The CDR3 spells CASSLGQPSYDEQFF. The CDR3 DNA sequence: TGCGCCAGCAGCTTAGGTCAGCCATCCTACGATGAGCAGTTCTTC.

The chain recombines TRBV9 with TRBJ2-2, with D maybe TRBD2 (6 bases). V was trimmed by 0 bases and J by 4 bases, leaving 16 bases between them. The CDR3 consists of 17 residues. The V gene's germline CDR1 is SGDLS and CDR2 YYNGEE. The CDR3 region is CASSVATGLATTGELFF. The CDR3, as DNA: TGTGCCAGCAGCGTAGCTACTGGGCTAGCGACCACCGGGGAGCTGTTTTTT.

The gene calls are TRBV6-4 and TRBJ2-1; tentatively, D is TRBD1 (5 bases). The germline gives CDR1 MRHNA, CDR2 SNTAGT. The V gene lost 4 bases and the J gene lost 7 bases, with 17 bases spanning the gap. The CDR3 consists of 15 residues. CDR3 sequence: CASSASDNPRNEQFF. Written as DNA, the CDR3 is TGTGCCAGCAGTGCCTCGGACAACCCCCGGAATGAGCAGTTCTTC.

The chain uses TRBV11-3 and TRBJ2-1; D is unresolved. Trimming pared 4 bases from V and 7 bases from J, leaving 11 bases between. Germline assignment: CDR1 SGHNT and CDR2 YENEEA. The CDR3 contains 13 residues. The CDR3 region has the DNA TGTGCCAGCAGCTCCCTCTTGGGGAATGAGCAGTTCTTC. This gives the protein CASSSLLGNEQFF.

This rearrangement joins TRBV7-2 to TRBJ2-6; tentatively, D is TRBD1 (6 bases). The CDR3 has 15 amino acids. In germline, CDR1 is SGHTA, CDR2 FQGNSA. Trimming took 5 bases from V and 1 from J, leaving 9 bases between them. In DNA form, the CDR3 reads TGTGCCAGCAGCAACACAGGGTCTGGGGCCAACGTCCTGACTTTC. Its protein is CASSNTGSGANVLTF.

This clone was counted a few times. The CDR3 coding sequence is TGTGCCAGTAGTGCCGGGACAGAGGCTGAAGCTTTCTTT. This codes for CASSAGTEAEAFF. The chain carries TRBV19 and TRBJ1-1, with 7 bases identical to TRBD1. The CDR3 has 13 amino acids. Losses at the gene ends were 5 bases for V and 6 bases for J; bases not matched to a gene: 6. The germline gives CDR1 LNHDA, CDR2 SQIVND (reference sequence).

The chain couples TRBV10-1 to TRBJ2-1; TRBD1 matches 10 bases. CDR1 WNHNN and CDR2 SYGVQD come from the germline V gene (reference sequence). The ends lost 4 bases at V and 5 bases at J; junction bases unmatched: 5. The CDR3 has 15 amino acids. The CDR3 bases are TGCGCCAGCAGTGTAGGACAGGGGGTCAACAATGAGCAGTTCTTC. Translating it yields CASSVGQGVNNEQFF.

This sequence joins TRBV6-1 and TRBJ2-7; TRBD2 matches at 13 bases. The CDR3 sequence is 17 residues long. The ends lost 4 bases at V and 4 bases at J; junction bases unmatched: 10. Germline CDR1 is MNHNS and CDR2 is SASEGT. The CDR3 spells CASSAETSGRYGYEQYF. CDR3 coding DNA: TGTGCCAGCAGTGCGGAGACTAGCGGGAGGTACGGTTACGAGCAGTACTTC.

The chain joins TRBV7-3 to TRBJ2-3; D unclear. V dropped 5 bases and J dropped 2 bases, with 8 bases sitting between them. The CDR3 has 13 amino acids. From germline, CDR1 is SGHTA and CDR2 FQGTGA. CDR3 in amino acids: CASSVRYTDTQYF. CDR3 coding DNA: TGTGCCAGCAGCGTTCGATACACAGATACGCAGTATTTT.

The J gene is TRBJ2-1, the V gene TRBV28; D might be TRBD1 or TRBD2, each matching 5 bases. V was pared by 2 bases and J by 7 bases, with 21 bases between. The CDR3 length is 17 residues. Germline V gives CDR1 MDHEN, CDR2 SYDVKM. The CDR3 region has the DNA TGTGCCAGCAGTTTACCTCTCCGGGACCCCCAGATTAATGAGCAGTTCTTC. As protein: CASSLPLRDPQINEQFF.

The V and J genes are TRBV5-1 and TRBJ1-3; D is uncertain. The V gene lost 0 bases and the J gene lost 0 bases, with 7 bases spanning the gap. The CDR3 totals 15 residues. Per the germline V gene, CDR1 is SGHRS and CDR2 is YFSETQ. This CDR3 is CASSLAVDSGNTIYF. Written as DNA, the CDR3 is TGCGCCAGCAGCTTGGCCGTGGACTCTGGAAACACCATATATTTT. The entire variable domain, with the rest obtained from reference TRBV5-1 and TRBJ1-3, is as follows: KAGVTQTPRYLIKTRGQQVTLSCSPISGHRSVSWYQQTPGQGLQFLFEYFSETQRNKGNFPGRFSGRQFSNSRSEMNVSTLELGDSALYLCASSLAVDSGNTIYFGEGSWLTVV.

This chain uses TRBV6-4 with TRBJ2-1; D is unclear. The CDR3 extends over 16 amino acids. Looked up from germline, CDR1 is MRHNA and CDR2 is SNTAGT. With 2 bases removed from V and 0 bases from J, the gap between germline ends came to 11 bases. The DNA of the CDR3 is TGTGCCAGCAGTGACCGCACTACCATCTCCTACAATGAGCAGTTCTTC. This gives the protein CASSDRTTISYNEQFF.